This TCR beta chain was identified in a study of T-cell reconstitution after alpha-beta-depleted transplantation in children. The TCRbeta library was prepared with unique molecular identifiers. TCRdb re-derived calls from the PCR reads in MiXCR, one entry per CDR3 protein. The repertoire holds 800,000 to 1,000,000 distinct CDR3 sequences, with less than 30% as singletons. Study-level findings and limits: Surviving recipient T cells and intrathymic progenitors accounted for some patients' high TCRbeta diversity at day 60. T cells produced anew were the main source of T-cell counts and diversity one year after transplant. There were reportedly several hundred expanded graft clones from which alpha-beta T cells came about two months after transplant.

V was cut by 0 bases and J by 8 bases, with 9 bases left in between. The germline gives CDR1 SGHRS, CDR2 YFSETQ. The CDR3 extends over 14 amino acids. Note on this clonotype: The antigen is undetermined.

The V and J genes are TRBV5-1 and TRBJ1-6; D gene unclear. The receptor's source is a boy younger than two who had a stem cell transplant for SCID, so the T cells may come from the graft donor. The sample consisted of PBMCs, mostly from graft donor cells, taken 360 days after TCRalphabeta/CD19-depleted stem cell transplant. CDR3 sequence (DNA): TGCGCCAGCAGCTTGGGGCAGGACTATTCACCCCTCCACTTT. Its protein product is CASSLGQDYSPLHF.